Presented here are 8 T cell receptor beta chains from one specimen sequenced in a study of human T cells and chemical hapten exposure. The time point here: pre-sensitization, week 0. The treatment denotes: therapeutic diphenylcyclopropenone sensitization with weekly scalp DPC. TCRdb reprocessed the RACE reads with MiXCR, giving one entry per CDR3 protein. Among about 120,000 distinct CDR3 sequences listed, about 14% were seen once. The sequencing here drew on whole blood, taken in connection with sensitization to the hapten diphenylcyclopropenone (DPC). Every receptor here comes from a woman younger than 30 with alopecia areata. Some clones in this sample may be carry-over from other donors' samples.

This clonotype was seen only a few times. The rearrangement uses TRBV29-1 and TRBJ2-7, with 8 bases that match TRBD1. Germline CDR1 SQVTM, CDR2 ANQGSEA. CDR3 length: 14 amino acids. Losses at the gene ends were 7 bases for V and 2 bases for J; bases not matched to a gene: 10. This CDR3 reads CSALLDRVPYEQYF. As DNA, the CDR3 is TGCAGCGCGTTATTGGACAGGGTACCCTACGAGCAGTACTTC.

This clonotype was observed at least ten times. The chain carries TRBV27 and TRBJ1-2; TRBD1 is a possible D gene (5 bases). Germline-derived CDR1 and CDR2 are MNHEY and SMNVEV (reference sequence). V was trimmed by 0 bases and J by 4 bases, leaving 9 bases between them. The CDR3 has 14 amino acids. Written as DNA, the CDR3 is TGTGCCAGCAGTTTATCGGGGCAGGGCTATGGCTACACCTTC. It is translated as CASSLSGQGYGYTF.

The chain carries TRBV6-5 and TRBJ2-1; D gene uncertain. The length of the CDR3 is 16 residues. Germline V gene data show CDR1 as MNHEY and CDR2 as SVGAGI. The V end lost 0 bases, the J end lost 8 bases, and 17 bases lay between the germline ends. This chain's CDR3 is CASSYSSAIGVDEQFF. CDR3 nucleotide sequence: TGTGCCAGCAGTTACTCGAGCGCGATAGGTGTGGATGAGCAGTTCTTC.

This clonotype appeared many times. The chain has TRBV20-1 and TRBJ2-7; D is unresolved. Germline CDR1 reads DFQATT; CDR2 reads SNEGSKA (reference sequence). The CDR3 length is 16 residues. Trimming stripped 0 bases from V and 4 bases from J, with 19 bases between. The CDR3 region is CSARDPLTPRDYEQYF. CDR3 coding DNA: TGCAGTGCTAGAGACCCTTTGACCCCTAGAGATTACGAGCAGTACTTC.

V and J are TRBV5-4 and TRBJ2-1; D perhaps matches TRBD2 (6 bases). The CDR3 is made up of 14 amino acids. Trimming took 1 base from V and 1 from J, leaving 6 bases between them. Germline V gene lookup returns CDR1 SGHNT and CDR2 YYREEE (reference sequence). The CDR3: CASSLSGSYNEQFF. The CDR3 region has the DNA TGTGCCAGCAGCTTGAGCGGGTCCTACAATGAGCAGTTCTTC. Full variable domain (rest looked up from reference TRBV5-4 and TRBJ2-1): ETGVTQSPTHLIKTRGQQVTLRCSSQSGHNTVSWYQQALGQGPQFIFQYYREEENGRGNFPPRFSGLQFPNYSSELNVNALELDDSALYLCASSLSGSYNEQFFGPGTRLTVL.

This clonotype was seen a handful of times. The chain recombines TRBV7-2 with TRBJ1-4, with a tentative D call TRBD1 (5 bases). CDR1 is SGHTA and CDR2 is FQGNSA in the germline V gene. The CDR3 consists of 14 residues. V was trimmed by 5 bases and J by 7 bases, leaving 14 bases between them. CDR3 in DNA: TGTGCCAGCAGCCAAGCAGGGCTTAGTGAAAAACTGTTTTTT. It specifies CASSQAGLSEKLFF. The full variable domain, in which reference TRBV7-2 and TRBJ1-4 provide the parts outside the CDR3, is GAGVSQSPSNKVTEKGKDVELRCDPISGHTALYWYRQSLGQGLEFLIYFQGNSAPDKSGLPSDRFSAERTGGSVSTLTIQRTQQEDSAVYLCASSQAGLSEKLFFGSGTQLSVL.

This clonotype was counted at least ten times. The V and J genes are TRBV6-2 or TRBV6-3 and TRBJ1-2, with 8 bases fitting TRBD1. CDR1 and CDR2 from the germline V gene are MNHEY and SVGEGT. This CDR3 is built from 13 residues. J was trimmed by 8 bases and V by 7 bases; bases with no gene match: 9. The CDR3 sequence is CASMPPTGVGYTF. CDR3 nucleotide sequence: TGTGCCAGCATGCCCCCGACAGGGGTCGGCTACACCTTC.

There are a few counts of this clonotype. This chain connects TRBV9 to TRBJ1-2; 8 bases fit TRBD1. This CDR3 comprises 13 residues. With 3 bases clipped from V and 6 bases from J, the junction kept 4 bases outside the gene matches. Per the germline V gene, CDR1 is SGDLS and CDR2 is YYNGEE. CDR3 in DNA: TGTGCCAGCAGCGCAGGGGGCGGGGATGGCTACACCTTC. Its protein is CASSAGGGDGYTF.